The source of this T cell receptor (beta chain) is a study of lymphopenia after photon versus proton radiotherapy. The study's findings and limits: Under photons, naive T cells and diversity fell while effector/memory populations rose. Authors raise, but do not show, better survival with proton therapy. Oligoclonal CD8+ Temra expansion after nadir drove photon patients' diversity drop. A bigger post-nadir fall in TCR diversity correlated inversely with survival time in deceased patients.

The V gene's germline CDR1 is SQVTM and CDR2 ANQGSEA. V dropped 1 base and J dropped 4; count of bases not matched to a gene: 9. This CDR3 spans 15 amino acids. About this clone itself: Its target is unknown.

Some clones are missing from TCRdb's copy, which holds only in-frame ones; the method was immunoSEQ multiplex PCR. The sample includes about 26,000 clones, around 85% seen only once; the top ten take 5% to 5.5%. The genes are TRBV29-1 and TRBJ2-5, with TRBD1 identical over 7 bases. Specimen: peripheral blood, collected from a patient treated with photon-based radiotherapy. The clonotype originates from a man aged 30-40 years with gastric cancer. In DNA form, the CDR3 reads TGCAGCGTTGAAGGGGCCAGGGGGTTAGGAGAGACCCAGTACTTC. Translated: CSVEGARGLGETQYF.